This entry lists 17 T cell receptor beta chains sequenced from one sample in a study of shared clonotypes between healthy human individuals. Using immunoSEQ multiplex PCR, the repertoire was profiled, and TCRdb retains in-frame clones only, with some absent. The table shows over a million clones, with approximately 80% occurring only once. The sample comprised memory CD4+ T cells from PBMCs. Subset indicated: CD45RA-negative fraction. Every receptor here comes from a man younger than 30 in good health. Some clones in this sample may be carry-over from other donors' samples.

The chain recombines TRBV6-1 with TRBJ2-2; no clear D gene. Germline CDR1 reads MNHNS; CDR2 reads SASEGT. The V gene lost 2 bases and the J gene lost 6 bases, with 10 bases spanning the gap. The CDR3 covers 14 residues. Written as DNA, the CDR3 is TGTGCCAGCAGTGAACGAGGTCCCCCCGGGGAGCTGTTTTTT. Translated: CASSERGPPGELFF.

This chain uses TRBV28 with TRBJ2-2; tentatively, D is TRBD2 (6 bases). Germline CDR1 and CDR2: MDHEN and SYDVKM. The CDR3 is made up of 16 amino acids. With 6 bases removed from V and 0 bases from J, the gap between germline ends came to 14 bases. This CDR3 is CASRDSGTANTGELFF. The CDR3 DNA is TGTGCCAGCAGGGATAGCGGAACCGCGAACACCGGGGAGCTGTTTTTT. The full variable domain, completed using reference TRBV28 and TRBJ2-2, is DVKVTQSSRYLVKRTGEKVFLECVQDMDHENMFWYRQDPGLGLRLIYFSYDVKMKEKGDIPEGYSVSREKKERFSLILESASTNQTSMYLCASRDSGTANTGELFFGEGSRLTVL.

The gene calls are TRBV15 and TRBJ2-5; TRBD2 agrees at 8 bases. The junction had 8 bases not matched to a gene; V was cut back by 1 base and J by 4 bases. Germline CDR1 LNHNV, CDR2 YYDKDF (reference sequence). The CDR3 length is 16 residues. The CDR3 is CATSRVREGPPETQYF. CDR3 nucleotides: TGTGCCACCAGCAGAGTTCGGGAGGGCCCTCCAGAGACCCAGTACTTC. Full variable domain (outside the CDR3, taken from reference TRBV15 and TRBJ2-5): DAMVIQNPRYQVTQFGKPVTLSCSQTLNHNVMYWYQQKSSQAPKLLFHYYDKDFNNEADTPDNFQSRRPNTSFCFLDIRSPGLGDTAMYLCATSRVREGPPETQYFGPGTRLLVL.

The rearrangement joins TRBV6-4 to TRBJ2-7, with a weak D call TRBD2 (7 bases). This CDR3 is built from 14 residues. Germline V lookup: CDR1 MRHNA, CDR2 SNTAGT. As DNA, the CDR3 is TGTGAGGGGGGCAAGGGGAGCGGGAACCACGAGCAGTACTTC. Encoded protein: CEGGKGSGNHEQYF.

The rearrangement links TRBV19 to TRBJ2-2; TRBD1 aligns across 10 bases. In germline, CDR1 is LNHDA, CDR2 SQIVND (reference sequence). The CDR3 contains 16 residues. J was trimmed by 4 bases and V by 0 bases; bases with no gene match: 2. CDR3 residues: CASSIERTGGTGELFF. As DNA, the CDR3 is TGTGCCAGTAGTATAGAGAGGACAGGGGGCACCGGGGAGCTGTTTTTT.

The gene calls are TRBV5-1 and TRBJ1-2; maybe TRBD1 (5 bases). From germline, CDR1 is SGHRS and CDR2 YFSETQ. The CDR3 extends over 15 amino acids. The V and J ends lost 2 bases and 6 bases respectively, with 17 bases between them. For the CDR3, the DNA is TGCGCCAGCAGCTTCCCGGTCCCAGGGCGCGATGGCTACACCTTC. Translation gives CASSFPVPGRDGYTF.

In nucleotides, the CDR3 is TGTGCCTATCGACAGAGCACAGATACGCAGTATTTT. Its protein product is CAYRQSTDTQYF. V is TRBV30 and J is TRBJ2-3, with TRBD1 as a possible D gene (5 bases). The V gene's germline CDR1 is GTSNPN and CDR2 SVGIG (reference sequence). V lost 7 bases to trimming and J lost 0 bases, with 8 bases between them. The CDR3 has 12 residues.

V is TRBV11-1 and J is TRBJ2-2; 10 nucleotides match TRBD1. The CDR3 has 15 amino acids. V was clipped by 4 bases and J by 6 bases; unmatched bases: 5. The germline V gene encodes CDR1 SGHAT and CDR2 FQDESV (reference sequence). The CDR3 reads CASSSTGGRAGELFF. For the CDR3, the DNA is TGTGCCAGCAGCTCGACAGGGGGCCGGGCCGGGGAGCTGTTTTTT.

The chain couples TRBV28 to TRBJ1-3; possible D gene TRBD1, 6 bases. The CDR3 contains 15 residues. The V and J ends lost 3 bases and 6 bases respectively, with 15 bases between them. Looked up from germline, CDR1 is MDHEN and CDR2 is SYDVKM. The CDR3 loop is CASSFSGGRKNTIYF. For the CDR3, the DNA is TGTGCCAGCAGTTTCAGCGGGGGCCGAAAAAACACCATATATTTT.

This chain connects TRBV5-6 to TRBJ2-3, with D perhaps TRBD1 (6 bases). CDR3 size: 15 residues. Per the germline V gene, CDR1 is SGHDT and CDR2 is YYEEEE. Deletions cut 4 bases from V and 0 bases from J, with 12 bases between. CDR3: CASSGNRASTDTQYF. The DNA for the CDR3 is TGTGCCAGCAGCGGGAACAGGGCTAGCACAGATACGCAGTATTTT.

J is TRBJ1-2 and V is TRBV28, with no clear D. The CDR3 is 13 residues long. Germline V CDR1 and CDR2: MDHEN, SYDVKM. V was shortened by 7 bases and J by 4 bases, with 13 bases between the two germline ends. CDR3 sequence (DNA): TGTGCCAGCATCCCTACACGGTCCTATGGCTACACCTTC. This encodes CASIPTRSYGYTF.

This chain uses TRBV14 with TRBJ2-7; no clear D gene. From germline, CDR1 is SGHDN and CDR2 FVKESK. Trimming took off 1 base at V and 5 bases at J, with 9 bases between the two ends. The CDR3 sequence is 13 residues long. The DNA of the CDR3 is TGTGCCAGCAGCCAAGGGTGGGATGACGAGCAGTACTTC. This encodes CASSQGWDDEQYF.

The chain combines TRBV11-2 with TRBJ2-2, with 12 bases lining up with TRBD2. CDR3 length equals 16 residues. The trim removed 4 bases at V and 6 bases at J, leaving 6 bases unmatched. Germline lookup yields CDR1 SGHAT and CDR2 FQNNGV. CDR3: CASSSRLAGEAGELFF. The DNA of the CDR3 is TGTGCCAGCAGCTCGAGACTAGCGGGAGAGGCCGGGGAGCTGTTTTTT.

The chain joins TRBV5-1 to TRBJ1-4; a weak D match, TRBD1 (6 bases). The V end lost 4 bases, the J end lost 8 bases, and 15 bases lay between the germline ends. The CDR3 extends over 14 amino acids. Germline loops: CDR1 SGHRS, CDR2 YFSETQ. The DNA for the CDR3 is TGCGCCAGCAGCCCACTGGACAGTGGGGAAAAACTGTTTTTT. Translated, it gives CASSPLDSGEKLFF.

J is TRBJ2-6 and V is TRBV9; D is possibly TRBD1 (6 bases). CDR1 and CDR2 from the germline V gene are SGDLS and YYNGEE. Trimming shortened V by 3 bases and J by 2 bases, and 15 bases separated the two germline ends. This CDR3 comprises 17 residues. CDR3 coding DNA: TGTGCCAGCAGCGCCGGGACACGCACGACTGGGGCCAACGTCCTGACTTTC. Amino acid sequence: CASSAGTRTTGANVLTF.

This clone was picked up one time. V gene TRBV6-5 combines with J gene TRBJ1-3, with TRBD1 matching 7 bases. CDR1 and CDR2 (germline): MNHEY, SVGAGI. The CDR3 has 14 amino acids. J lost 4 bases, V lost 4 bases, and 4 bases had no gene match. The CDR3 region is CASSSQDRGNTIYF. The CDR3 region has the DNA TGTGCCAGCAGTTCCCAGGACAGGGGAAACACCATATATTTT.

The chain uses TRBV29-1 and TRBJ1-1; maybe TRBD1 (5 bases). This CDR3 is 14 amino acids long. V was clipped by 3 bases and J by 7 bases, with 18 bases between them. Germline values: CDR1 SQVTM, CDR2 ANQGSEA. The CDR3 bases are TGCAGCGTTGATGAGGGACTGCCGAAGGTTGAAGCTTTCTTT. It specifies CSVDEGLPKVEAFF.